These T cell receptor beta chains were read from a single sample in a study of blood T cells in healthy people across ages. TCRdb recomputed calls from the 5' RACE reads with MiXCR, one row per CDR3 protein. The table includes 1.5 million to 2 million distinct CDR3 sequences, about 50% detected once. Sequencing was carried out using blood. These receptor sequences come from a woman aged 40 to 50 in good health. Both conserved end residues are part of each CDR3. Fields, in order: V gene, clone size, J gene, D gene, CDR3 length, CDR3 DNA, CDR3 protein. A D gene is named only where the DNA matches it firmly. Not every row has a clone size; where given, it reads once, few, many or a size class.

v_call: TRBV20-1; clone_size: once; j_call: TRBJ2-3; d_call: TRBD1; cdr3_length: 15; cdr3_nt: TGCAGTGCTAGGGGGACAGGGGGTAAAACAGATACGCAGTATTTT; cdr3_aa: CSARGTGGKTDTQYF
v_call: TRBV19; clone_size: .; j_call: TRBJ2-5; d_call: .; cdr3_length: 13; cdr3_nt: TGTGCCAGTAGTATAGCCCAGGGAGAGACCCAGTACTTC; cdr3_aa: CASSIAQGETQYF
v_call: TRBV20-1; clone_size: few; j_call: TRBJ2-1; d_call: TRBD2; cdr3_length: 18; cdr3_nt: TGCAGTGCCACTGGGCGAGCGGCTAGCGGGGGGCGGGGCAATGAGCAGTTCTTC; cdr3_aa: CSATGRAASGGRGNEQFF
v_call: TRBV20-1; clone_size: .; j_call: TRBJ2-1; d_call: TRBD1; cdr3_length: 14; cdr3_nt: TGCAGTGCTGTGGTGAACAGGGGACCTGATGAGCAGTTCTTC; cdr3_aa: CSAVVNRGPDEQFF
v_call: TRBV29-1; clone_size: many; j_call: TRBJ2-3; d_call: TRBD1; cdr3_length: 13; cdr3_nt: TGCAGCGTTGGTCCACAGGGGACAGATACGCAGTATTTT; cdr3_aa: CSVGPQGTDTQYF
v_call: TRBV4-2; clone_size: .; j_call: TRBJ1-5; d_call: .; cdr3_length: 12; cdr3_nt: TGTGCCAGCAGCCAGGGGGAGGGGCCCCAGCATTTT; cdr3_aa: CASSQGEGPQHF
v_call: TRBV7-2; clone_size: .; j_call: TRBJ1-5; d_call: .; cdr3_length: 15; cdr3_nt: TGTGCCAGCAGCCCCAGCAGGGTGGGAAATCAGCCCCAGCATTTT; cdr3_aa: CASSPSRVGNQPQHF
v_call: TRBV20-1; clone_size: .; j_call: TRBJ2-4; d_call: .; cdr3_length: 15; cdr3_nt: TGCAGTGCTCACACCTATCAGGGCAGCAAAAACATTCAGTACTTC; cdr3_aa: CSAHTYQGSKNIQYF
v_call: TRBV6-2/TRBV6-3; clone_size: .; j_call: TRBJ2-1; d_call: .; cdr3_length: 15; cdr3_nt: TGTGCCAGCCGCCCAGGGGGAGGTCCGAACAATGAGCAGTTCTTC; cdr3_aa: CASRPGGGPNNEQFF
v_call: TRBV20-1; clone_size: .; j_call: TRBJ2-3; d_call: .; cdr3_length: 13; cdr3_nt: TGCAGTGCTAGTAAAACAGGGTTTGATACGCAGTATTTT; cdr3_aa: CSASKTGFDTQYF
v_call: TRBV6-5; clone_size: few; j_call: TRBJ2-6; d_call: .; cdr3_length: 15; cdr3_nt: TGTGCCAGCAGTTATCGGGTTCCCGGGGCCAACGTCCTGACTTTC; cdr3_aa: CASSYRVPGANVLTF
v_call: TRBV11-2; clone_size: .; j_call: TRBJ2-7; d_call: .; cdr3_length: 14; cdr3_nt: TGTGCCAGCAGTTCCTCCCCTGGGCCCTACGAGCAGTACTTC; cdr3_aa: CASSSSPGPYEQYF
v_call: TRBV21-1; clone_size: .; j_call: TRBJ2-5; d_call: .; cdr3_length: 17; cdr3_nt: TGTGCCGGCAGCAAAATTTCTGGTACAGCAAATCAAGAGACCCAGTACTTC; cdr3_aa: CAGSKISGTANQETQYF
v_call: TRBV20-1; clone_size: .; j_call: TRBJ2-1; d_call: .; cdr3_length: 16; cdr3_nt: TGCAGTGCTAGAGATAGTGGGGCCCCGTTAGGGAATGAGCAGTTCTTC; cdr3_aa: CSARDSGAPLGNEQFF
v_call: TRBV10-3; clone_size: .; j_call: TRBJ1-6; d_call: .; cdr3_length: 12; cdr3_nt: TGTGCCATCAGTGAGTCGACGTCACCCCTCCACTTT; cdr3_aa: CAISESTSPLHF
v_call: TRBV19; clone_size: .; j_call: TRBJ2-3; d_call: .; cdr3_length: 16; cdr3_nt: TGTGCCAGTAGTGTACAGACTCGAGGAGGGACAGATACGCAGTATTTT; cdr3_aa: CASSVQTRGGTDTQYF
v_call: TRBV5-5; clone_size: .; j_call: TRBJ1-2; d_call: .; cdr3_length: 15; cdr3_nt: TGTGCCAGCAGCGTGACGGGGGCTAGTGGCTATGGCTACACCTTC; cdr3_aa: CASSVTGASGYGYTF
v_call: TRBV7-2; clone_size: .; j_call: TRBJ2-7; d_call: .; cdr3_length: 15; cdr3_nt: TGTGCCAGCAGCTTAGAGGGGGGGGCTCCCTACGAGCAGTACTTC; cdr3_aa: CASSLEGGAPYEQYF
v_call: TRBV9; clone_size: few; j_call: TRBJ2-6; d_call: .; cdr3_length: 17; cdr3_nt: TGTGCCAGCAGCGACCCCCTAGGAGGGCATGGGGCCAACGTCCTGACTTTC; cdr3_aa: CASSDPLGGHGANVLTF
v_call: TRBV10-3; clone_size: .; j_call: TRBJ1-5; d_call: .; cdr3_length: 15; cdr3_nt: TGTGCCATCAGTGTTTGGGGGAATAGCAATCAGCCCCAGCATTTT; cdr3_aa: CAISVWGNSNQPQHF
v_call: TRBV28; clone_size: .; j_call: TRBJ2-6; d_call: TRBD1; cdr3_length: 18; cdr3_nt: TGTGCCAGCCGGGTTCTAGGACAGGGGGCGACTGGGGCCAACGTCCTGACTTTC; cdr3_aa: CASRVLGQGATGANVLTF
v_call: TRBV15; clone_size: many; j_call: TRBJ2-4; d_call: TRBD1; cdr3_length: 20; cdr3_nt: TGTGCCACCAGCAGAGATATCGGACAGGGCCGAGCCTTAGCCAAAAACATTCAGTACTTC; cdr3_aa: CATSRDIGQGRALAKNIQYF
v_call: TRBV12-3/TRBV12-4; clone_size: once; j_call: TRBJ1-6; d_call: TRBD1; cdr3_length: 15; cdr3_nt: TGTGCCAGCAGTGCCGGGACAGGGTTTCATTCACCCCTCCACTTT; cdr3_aa: CASSAGTGFHSPLHF
v_call: TRBV20-1; clone_size: .; j_call: TRBJ2-1; d_call: .; cdr3_length: 12; cdr3_nt: TGCAGTGCTAGACTCCTTAACAATGAGCAGTTCTTC; cdr3_aa: CSARLLNNEQFF
v_call: TRBV5-1; clone_size: .; j_call: TRBJ2-3; d_call: TRBD2; cdr3_length: 18; cdr3_nt: TGCGCCAGCAGCTTGGGCACGTTGGGGCGGGGGAGCACAGATACGCAGTATTTT; cdr3_aa: CASSLGTLGRGSTDTQYF
v_call: TRBV20-1; clone_size: .; j_call: TRBJ2-1; d_call: .; cdr3_length: 11; cdr3_nt: TGCAGTGCCCGCGACTCTTGTGGGAAGTTCTTC; cdr3_aa: CSARDSCGKFF
v_call: TRBV12-3/TRBV12-4; clone_size: .; j_call: TRBJ1-4; d_call: .; cdr3_length: 16; cdr3_nt: TGTGCCAGCAGTATTAGGACGGGCCGAGGACATGAAAAACTGTTTTTT; cdr3_aa: CASSIRTGRGHEKLFF
v_call: TRBV5-5; clone_size: .; j_call: TRBJ1-2; d_call: .; cdr3_length: 14; cdr3_nt: TGTGCCAGCAGCGGTGCGTTAACAGGCTATGGCTACACCTTC; cdr3_aa: CASSGALTGYGYTF
v_call: TRBV20-1; clone_size: .; j_call: TRBJ2-3; d_call: TRBD1; cdr3_length: 16; cdr3_nt: TGCAGTGCTTCCTCGGGACAGACCTTCTCCACAGATACGCAGTATTTT; cdr3_aa: CSASSGQTFSTDTQYF
v_call: TRBV12-3/TRBV12-4; clone_size: .; j_call: TRBJ2-1; d_call: TRBD2; cdr3_length: 15; cdr3_nt: TGTGCCAGCAGTTTGGGGACTAGCGGGACGTATGAGCAGTTCTTC; cdr3_aa: CASSLGTSGTYEQFF
v_call: TRBV4-3; clone_size: .; j_call: TRBJ2-4; d_call: .; cdr3_length: 13; cdr3_nt: TGCGCCAGCAGCCAAGATCAGTTGGGAGAGCAGTACTTC; cdr3_aa: CASSQDQLGEQYF
v_call: TRBV24-1; clone_size: .; j_call: TRBJ2-1; d_call: TRBD2; cdr3_length: 17; cdr3_nt: TGTGCCACCAGTGATTTTCTGGGCGGGGGGGGCTACAATGAGCAGTTCTTC; cdr3_aa: CATSDFLGGGGYNEQFF
v_call: TRBV20-1; clone_size: .; j_call: TRBJ1-6; d_call: .; cdr3_length: 16; cdr3_nt: TGCAGTGCCCAACAAGAGGACAGCTCCTATAATTCACCCCTCCACTTT; cdr3_aa: CSAQQEDSSYNSPLHF
v_call: TRBV18; clone_size: .; j_call: TRBJ2-3; d_call: .; cdr3_length: 18; cdr3_nt: TGTGCCAGCTCACCACGGGGAACTGGAGAATCTAGCACAGATACGCAGTATTTT; cdr3_aa: CASSPRGTGESSTDTQYF
v_call: TRBV7-2; clone_size: .; j_call: TRBJ2-5; d_call: .; cdr3_length: 13; cdr3_nt: TGTGCCAGCAGCCCCCCTGGCGCCGGGACCCAGTACTTC; cdr3_aa: CASSPPGAGTQYF
v_call: TRBV5-1; clone_size: .; j_call: TRBJ2-1; d_call: TRBD1; cdr3_length: 14; cdr3_nt: TGCGCCAGCAGCCCCTGGACAGGGCAAGGGGAGCAGTTCTTC; cdr3_aa: CASSPWTGQGEQFF
v_call: TRBV11-2; clone_size: .; j_call: TRBJ2-1; d_call: .; cdr3_length: 15; cdr3_nt: TGTGCCAGCAGCTTAGCTCTGGGGGGACGGAACGAGCAGTTCTTC; cdr3_aa: CASSLALGGRNEQFF
v_call: TRBV7-9; clone_size: few; j_call: TRBJ2-4; d_call: .; cdr3_length: 13; cdr3_nt: TGTGCCAGCAGCTTAGCGCAGGGAAGCATTCAGTACTTC; cdr3_aa: CASSLAQGSIQYF
v_call: TRBV7-2; clone_size: .; j_call: TRBJ2-1; d_call: TRBD1; cdr3_length: 17; cdr3_nt: TGTGCCAGCAGCTTAGGTGGTTTAGGACAGGGGCCCAATGAGCAGTTCTTC; cdr3_aa: CASSLGGLGQGPNEQFF
v_call: TRBV7-2; clone_size: few; j_call: TRBJ2-6; d_call: .; cdr3_length: 20; cdr3_nt: TGTGCCAGCAGCCCGGCCGTGATGGGGGGTCCCTACTCTGGGGCCAACGTCCTGACTTTC; cdr3_aa: CASSPAVMGGPYSGANVLTF
v_call: TRBV20-1; clone_size: .; j_call: TRBJ1-4; d_call: TRBD1; cdr3_length: 13; cdr3_nt: TGCAGTGTTGGGGGGACAGTAAATGAAAAACTGTTTTTT; cdr3_aa: CSVGGTVNEKLFF
v_call: TRBV28; clone_size: .; j_call: TRBJ2-1; d_call: TRBD2; cdr3_length: 15; cdr3_nt: TGTGCCAGCAGTTTCGCCGGGACTAGTAACAATGAGCAGTTCTTC; cdr3_aa: CASSFAGTSNNEQFF
v_call: TRBV10-3; clone_size: .; j_call: TRBJ2-4; d_call: .; cdr3_length: 17; cdr3_nt: TGTGCCATCAGTGAGTCGAGGAGTGAAGGGGCCAAAAACATTCAGTACTTC; cdr3_aa: CAISESRSEGAKNIQYF
v_call: TRBV5-1; clone_size: few; j_call: TRBJ2-3; d_call: .; cdr3_length: 14; cdr3_nt: TGCGCCAGCAGCTCCACCCCCTACACAGATACGCAGTATTTT; cdr3_aa: CASSSTPYTDTQYF
v_call: TRBV11-2; clone_size: few; j_call: TRBJ2-5; d_call: TRBD1; cdr3_length: 16; cdr3_nt: TGTGCCAGCAGCTTACGGGACAGGCGCCCTCAAGAGACCCAGTACTTC; cdr3_aa: CASSLRDRRPQETQYF
v_call: TRBV20-1; clone_size: .; j_call: TRBJ1-2; d_call: .; cdr3_length: 15; cdr3_nt: TGCAGTGCTAGAGATAGAAGGAAGACTAACTATGGCTACACCTTC; cdr3_aa: CSARDRRKTNYGYTF